This TCR beta chain stems from a study of blood T cell repertoires in COVID-19. The table came from immunoSEQ multiplex PCR; TCRdb's copy has only in-frame clones and leaves some out. The sample has 200,000 to 250,000 clones, around 84% seen once; the top ten hold 4.5% to 5.5%. Germline assignment: CDR1 KGHSH and CDR2 LQKENI. The V and J ends lost 2 bases and 0 bases respectively, with 7 bases between them. This CDR3 contains 14 residues. The V gene is TRBV18, the J gene TRBJ2-5; D is ambiguous. The sequenced sample consisted of peripheral blood. The source is a woman aged 55 to 70 who had recovered from COVID-19. The CDR3 sequence: CASSPSQDQETQYF. CDR3 nucleotides: TGTGCCAGCTCACCATCTCAGGACCAAGAGACCCAGTACTTC.